The clone carrying this T cell receptor beta chain was seen a handful of times. The data were taken from a study of T cells after yellow fever vaccination. Study results and limitations: Most primary-vaccination clones recurred post-booster (roughly 96% CD4, around 88% CD8). Few clonotypes appeared in both CD4 and CD8 compartments.

Between the trimmed V and J ends, which lost 4 bases and 7 bases, there was a span of 14 bases. Looked up from germline, CDR1 is SGDLS and CDR2 is YYNGEE. CDR3 length: 13 amino acids. Each CDR3 protein is one row after TCRdb ran MiXCR on the 5' RACE reads. The repertoire has under 50,000 distinct CDR3 sequences, around 6.8% of them found once; the top ten carry more than 9%. This sequence was found in a man aged 30-40 years who received the YFV17D yellow fever vaccine. This chain links TRBV9 with TRBJ1-2, with a tentative D call TRBD1 (5 bases). Sequenced material: PBMCs, either bulk or a sorted T-cell subset (CD4+, CD8+, memory, or dextramer-sorted; not recorded which), taken 45 days after the yellow fever booster vaccination. CDR3 region: CASSRGDFSGYTF. CDR3 in DNA: TGTGCCAGCAGCCGGGGGGACTTTAGTGGCTACACCTTC. Filled out from reference TRBV9 and TRBJ1-2, the complete variable domain reads DSGVTQTPKHLITATGQRVTLRCSPRSGDLSVYWYQQSLDQGLQFLIQYYNGEERAKGNILERFSAQQFPDLHSELNLSSLELGDSALYFCASSRGDFSGYTFGSGTRLTVV.